One TCR beta chain is described in this entry. Its specificity is unknown. Assay: immunoSEQ multiplex PCR; the TCRdb copy retains only in-frame clones and omits some. The sample carries about 980,000 clones, around three quarters recorded once. The sample belongs to a study of shared clonotypes between healthy human individuals. Study-wide points: In the sorted subsets, rarefaction showed sequencing was incomplete despite large depth. Only a few donors were included, so the genetic and exposure-history diversity represented was limited. Generation probability values for non-shared clonotypes were lower than those for clonotypes shared by all four donors.

The CDR3 runs to 16 residues. Germline-derived CDR1 and CDR2 are LGHNA and YSLEER. Trimming took off 1 base at V and 0 bases at J, with 12 bases between the two ends. Naive CD45RA+ and memory CD45RA-negative subsets were split from CD4+ cells. The clonotype was recovered from a man between 18 and 35 years old in good health. The genes are TRBV4-3 and TRBJ1-2, with D perhaps matching TRBD1 (5 bases). Sequenced: memory CD4+ T cells sorted from blood. Subset described: CD45RA-negative fraction. CDR3 region: CASSQGGASSNYGYTF. CDR3 nucleotide sequence: TGCGCCAGCAGCCAAGGTGGGGCCTCCTCTAACTATGGCTACACCTTC.